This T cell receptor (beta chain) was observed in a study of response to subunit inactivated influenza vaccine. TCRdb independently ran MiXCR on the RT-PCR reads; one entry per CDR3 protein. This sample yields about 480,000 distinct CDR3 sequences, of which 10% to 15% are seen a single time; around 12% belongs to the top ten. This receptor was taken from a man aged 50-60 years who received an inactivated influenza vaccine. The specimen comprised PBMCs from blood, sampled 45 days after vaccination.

CDR3 protein: CASTTNRRLTGELFF. The CDR3 DNA is TGTGCCAGCACTACAAACAGGAGACTCACCGGGGAGCTGTTTTTT. The chain joins TRBV6-1 to TRBJ2-2; tentative D call: TRBD1 (5 bases). The CDR3 runs 15 residues. The ends were cut back, 7 bases at V and 4 bases at J, with 16 bases in the middle. Germline CDR1 reads MNHNS; CDR2 reads SASEGT.